The rows below give T cell receptor beta chains drawn from one sample of a study of blood T cell repertoires in COVID-19. Sequencing used immunoSEQ multiplex PCR; TCRdb keeps in-frame clones, though not all of them. The data show approximately 150,000 clones, around 81% seen once. The source material was peripheral blood. The receptors derive from a man aged 65-85 years with active or convalescent COVID-19. Both conserved end residues are part of each CDR3. The D gene is left open where the match is weak. Part of the rows lack a size; the others show once, few, many or a class for expanded clones.

TRBV24-1	NA	NA	TRBJ2-2	TGTGCCACCAGTGATTTTTTTACGAACACCGGGGAGCTGTTTTTT	CATSDFFTNTGELFF
TRBV18	few	TRBD1	TRBJ2-3	TGTGCCAGCTCACCCGGGACAGGCTACACAGATACGCAGTATTTT	CASSPGTGYTDTQYF
TRBV9	NA	NA	TRBJ2-2	TGTGCCAGCAGCGTAGTTCAGGGTTCCGGGGAGCTGTTTTTT	CASSVVQGSGELFF
TRBV5-6	NA	NA	TRBJ2-7	TGTGCCAGCAGCTTGGTCGAGGGATACGAGCAGTACTTC	CASSLVEGYEQYF
TRBV5-8	NA	NA	TRBJ1-4	TGTGCCAGCAGCTTGGAAGGGGCGGCAACTAATGAAAAACTGTTTTTT	CASSLEGAATNEKLFF
TRBV29-1	NA	NA	TRBJ2-1	TGCAGCGTTGAACTGGGGCTCAATGAGCAGTTCTTC	CSVELGLNEQFF
TRBV18	once	TRBD1	TRBJ1-3	TGTGCCAGCTCGCTGACAGGGGGCGGAAACACCATATATTTT	CASSLTGGGNTIYF
TRBV24-1	NA	TRBD1	TRBJ1-2	TGTGCCACCAGTGAGGGGACAGGATATGGCTACACCTTC	CATSEGTGYGYTF
TRBV7-8	NA	NA	TRBJ2-4	TGTGCCAGCAGCTCCAGAATAGCCCGGAATAACATTCAGTACTTC	CASSSRIARNNIQYF
TRBV21-1	NA	NA	TRBJ2-7	TGTGCCAGCAGCAAAGGAGAGGTCCACGAAAACTACGAGCAGTACTTC	CASSKGEVHENYEQYF
TRBV18	once	TRBD2	TRBJ2-7	TGTGCCAGCTCCCAGGGTGGCGGGAGAGAGCTACGGGAGCAGTACTTC	CASSQGGGRELREQYF
TRBV2	NA	TRBD1	TRBJ2-7	TGTGCCAGCAGTGGCCGGACAGGGGAAGGCGAGCAGTACTTC	CASSGRTGEGEQYF
TRBV9	NA	TRBD1	TRBJ2-6	TGTGCCAGCCAAGGACAGGGAACCTCTGGGGCCAACGTCCTGACTTTC	CASQGQGTSGANVLTF
TRBV6-5	NA	TRBD1	TRBJ2-7	TGTGCCAGCAGTTACGGGGACAGCGGCGAGCAGTACTTC	CASSYGDSGEQYF
TRBV5-1	many	TRBD1	TRBJ2-7	TGCGCCAGCAGCTTAGGGACAGGGCGGCGGAGGTCCTACGAGCAGTACTTC	CASSLGTGRRRSYEQYF
TRBV6-6	NA	NA	TRBJ1-2	TGTGCCAGCAGTTACGAGAAACAGCCGATCTATGGCTACACCTTC	CASSYEKQPIYGYTF
TRBV5-1	NA	TRBD2	TRBJ2-7	TGCGCCAGCAGTGGACTAGCGGGCAGCTCCTACGAGCAGTACTTC	CASSGLAGSSYEQYF